This record concerns one TCR beta chain sequence. It lacks a known antigen. Sequence at one end of the junction differs from germline and may be a read error. The data derive from a study of tumor-infiltrating lymphocytes in primary liver carcinoma (dated by TCRdb to between 2016 and 2019). Study-wide context: Hepatocellular carcinoma (four) or combined HCC and intrahepatic cholangiocarcinoma (one) was present in the five patients, who were three men and two women aged 30 to 69 years. Tumors of the five patients were stage T1-T3 N0M0 with maximum diameters of roughly 4.2 to 11 cm. Roughly 3.5 to 8 million productive TCRbeta reads were obtained per sample, and no significant difference in read depth was found between tissue types. Across five regions of each liver tumor, along with adjacent normal tissue and blood, the study brought together TCRbeta repertoire sequencing, expression microarrays and whole-exome sequencing. A total of 35 or so specimens from 5 patients went through TCRbeta repertoire sequencing, namely 25 tumor regions, 5 adjacent noncancerous liver tissues and 5 peripheral blood samples. The 25 or so tumor region samples were profiled with Agilent mRNA microarrays so that TCRbeta repertoire diversity could be related to the local molecular phenotype. Technical replicate repertoires showed high reproducibility, with mean shared-clone rates about 0.88 and correlation coefficients above 0.95.

Its CDR3 holds 13 amino acids, cysteine through phenylalanine. Only the CDR3 DNA stays, 39 bases, in frame from base 1. In the germline V gene, CDR1 corresponds to SGHAT and CDR2 to FQNNGV. Overall study outcomes, separate from this receptor: Only the TCR beta chain was sequenced, which likely underestimates true repertoire diversity because unpaired alpha chains were not captured. The study included only a few patients, and the authors note findings should be validated in a larger study. Just about 7.5-25% of top clones turned up in all five regions of a tumor, which suggests spatial heterogeneity among tumor-infiltrating T cells. Repertoire overlap was found to be higher between tumor regions (mean around 35%) than between tumor-adjacent (approximately 17%) or tumor-blood (around 15%) pairs, consistent with antigen-driven expansion. A significantly larger repertoire fraction was made up by the top 250 clones in tumors than in blood (p = 0.039). Bulk unsorted samples precluded comparing CD4+ and CD8+ T cell repertoires.

A constant-region primer and ProtoScript II reverse transcriptase were used to reverse-transcribe TCRbeta-specific cDNA from roughly 500 ng total RNA. The TCRbeta libraries were prepared through three rounds of nested multiplex PCR following a slightly modified ARM-PCR procedure. Multiplex TRBV1-TRBV30 forward primers and a Cbeta reverse primer were used in the first two PCR rounds, each of which was run for roughly 9 cycles. A final 25-cycle PCR with Deep VentR polymerase added sample barcodes and Illumina adapters. Before sequencing, amplicons between 200 and 500 bp were purified from gel using a QIAquick gel extraction kit. TCRbeta amplicons were sequenced on an Illumina HiSeq 2500 with 250-bp paired-end reads. Per the authors' processing: Quality trimming of reads was performed with Trimmomatic v0.33, and paired reads were merged with FLASH v1.2.11 so that full CDR3 sequences could be recovered. V, D and J germline segments were assigned to the rearranged TCRbeta sequences using MiGEC v1.2.1b. Clonotype statistics and Shannon-Wiener diversity indices were computed with VDJtools v1.0.0. Except for diversity analysis, only each sample's 250 most abundant clonotypes were used in subsequent analyses to reduce sampling bias. In TCRdb, the public reads were trimmed at Q25 with fastp and aligned with MiXCR, with productive beta chains retained. Each entry merges the rows of one CDR3 protein and shows their most common DNA and genes. The authors' filters were not applied to this entry. The sample records approximately 110,000 distinct CDR3 sequences, roughly three fifths of which are singletons. The ten largest clones represent 8.4% of the sample.

Total RNA and DNA were co-extracted without cell sorting from around 20-30 mg of bulk tissue using the AllPrep DNA/RNA mini kit. Between November 2015 and March 2016, 4 or 5 patients in China with histopathologically diagnosed primary liver carcinoma had surgical resection. Patients had chronic HBV infection and were treatment-naive at sampling. Five spatially separated regions were sampled from each tumor: the superior, inferior, left-lateral and right-lateral poles, plus the tumor centre. More than 90% viable tumor cells were found by histology in every tumor sample. Pieces of fresh tumor and adjacent tissue were cut in half, with one half kept in RNAlater at -80 degrees C and the other half sent for histology.

The sample was liver tumor tissue from sampling region 3. The cell subset or site label of this sample denotes: tumor region T3, left-lateral pole. The receptor was derived from an older woman with primary liver carcinoma and hepatitis B virus infection. The chain joins TRBV11-2 to TRBJ1-3; 5 matching bases give a weak D call of TRBD1. CDR3 loop: CACSLDIGDTIYF. The DNA sequence is as follows: TGTGCCTGCAGCCTCGATATAGGGGACACCATATATTTT.